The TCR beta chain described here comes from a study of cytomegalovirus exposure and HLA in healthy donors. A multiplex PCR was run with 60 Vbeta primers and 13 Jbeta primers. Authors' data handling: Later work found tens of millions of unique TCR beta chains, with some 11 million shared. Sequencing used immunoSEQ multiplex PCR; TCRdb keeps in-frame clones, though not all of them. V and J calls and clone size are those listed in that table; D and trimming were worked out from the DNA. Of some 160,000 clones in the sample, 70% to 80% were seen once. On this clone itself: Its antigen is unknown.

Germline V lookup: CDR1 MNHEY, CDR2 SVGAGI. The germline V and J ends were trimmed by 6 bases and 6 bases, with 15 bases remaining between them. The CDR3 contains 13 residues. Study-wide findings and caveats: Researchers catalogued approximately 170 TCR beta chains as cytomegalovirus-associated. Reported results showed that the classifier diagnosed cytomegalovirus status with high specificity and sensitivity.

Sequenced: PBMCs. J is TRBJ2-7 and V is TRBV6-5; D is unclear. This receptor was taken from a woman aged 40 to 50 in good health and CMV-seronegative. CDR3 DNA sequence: TGTGCCAGCAGCAAAACTTCTACAGCCGAGCAGTACTTC. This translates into CASSKTSTAEQYF.